This T cell receptor (beta chain) emerged from a study of T cells in women clearing cervical HPV infection. Study context: Cases were women with histologically confirmed HPV16-related CIN3 or worse, including a couple of invasive cancers.

Points on this clone: The antigen is not known. The CDR3 end lies 3 residues beyond the end of the read and is filled in from the germline J gene.

Here immunoSEQ multiplex PCR was the method, and the copy in TCRdb shows in-frame clones only, minus some. This sample's table has about 41,000 clones. Trimming stripped 5 bases from V and 7 bases from J, with 17 bases between. The CDR3 is 14 residues long. Germline values: CDR1 SQVTM, CDR2 ANQGSEA. The study, taken as a whole, reports: Cases and controls were distinguished at AUC about 0.8 by richness and V genes.

The chain employs TRBV29-1 and TRBJ1-4, with a possible D match to TRBD1 (5 bases). This sequence was found in a woman aged 18 to 75 with a cervical HPV16 infection that either progressed to CIN3+ or cleared (not recorded which). The sample consisted of blood buffy coat. CDR3 DNA (partial): TGCAGCGTTCTGTTGGCAGGGTATGGTGAAAAA. Translated, it gives CSVLLAGYGEK. The CDR3 reads in full as CSVLLAGYGEKLFF.